The clone carrying this T cell receptor beta chain was seen ten or more times. The source of the sample is a study of T-cell memory formation after mild COVID-19. The germline CDR1 and CDR2 sequences are MNHEY and SVGAGI. With 6 bases removed from V and 0 bases from J, the gap between germline ends came to 18 bases. This CDR3 is 16 amino acids long. 5'RACE primed at constant segments yielded TCR alpha and TCR beta cDNA libraries bearing sample barcodes and UMIs. TCRdb fed the 5' RACE reads into MiXCR, producing one record per CDR3 protein. The sample lists roughly 200,000 distinct CDR3 sequences, around 9.1% occurring once.

The sample taken for sequencing was PBMCs or a T cell subset sorted from them (not recorded which). This sequence was found in a man between 18 and 35 years old who had mild COVID-19 (a few samples of this study predate the infection). Cell type and time point are not known. V usage is TRBV6-5 and J usage is TRBJ2-7; D unclear. The CDR3 spells CASSLIHHPSSYEQYF. The CDR3 nucleotides are TGTGCCAGCAGCCTTATACACCACCCGAGCTCCTACGAGCAGTACTTC.